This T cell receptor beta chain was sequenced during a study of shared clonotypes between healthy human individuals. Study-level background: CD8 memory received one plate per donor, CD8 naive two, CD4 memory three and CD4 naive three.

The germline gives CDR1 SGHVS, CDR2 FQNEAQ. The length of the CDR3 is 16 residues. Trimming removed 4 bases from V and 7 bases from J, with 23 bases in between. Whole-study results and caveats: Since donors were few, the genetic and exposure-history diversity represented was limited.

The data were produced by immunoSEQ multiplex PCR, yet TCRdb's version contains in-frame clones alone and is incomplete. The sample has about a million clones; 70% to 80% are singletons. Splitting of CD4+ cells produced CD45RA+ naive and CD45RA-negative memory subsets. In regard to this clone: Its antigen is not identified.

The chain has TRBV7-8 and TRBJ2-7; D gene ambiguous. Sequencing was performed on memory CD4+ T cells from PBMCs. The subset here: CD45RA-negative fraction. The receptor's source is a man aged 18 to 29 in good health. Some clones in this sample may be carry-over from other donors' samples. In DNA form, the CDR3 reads TGTGCCAGCAGCTCAGCCCACACCGGTACGTACAGAGAGCAGTACTTC. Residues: CASSSAHTGTYREQYF. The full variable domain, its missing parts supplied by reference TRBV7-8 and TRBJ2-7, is GAGVSQSPRYKVAKRGQDVALRCDPISGHVSLFWYQQALGQGPEFLTYFQNEAQLDKSGLPSDRFFAERPEGSVSTLKIQRTQQEDSAVYLCASSSAHTGTYREQYFGPGTRLTVT.